These 8 T cell receptor beta chains were all obtained from the same sample, sequenced in a study of T cell repertoires in cytomegalovirus infection. TCRdb passed the reads through MiXCR, listing each CDR3 protein once. The sample yields about 770,000 distinct CDR3 sequences, about 27% seen once. Their antigens are not known. Sample: cultured CD8+ T cells from PBMCs, taken from culture after CMV antigen stimulation. These receptors were taken from a human donor in good health (CMV status not recorded). Some clones in this sample may be carry-over from other donors' samples.

The chain links TRBV7-6 to TRBJ1-4; 9 nucleotides agree with TRBD1. The CDR3 consists of 13 residues. Germline V gives CDR1 SGHVS, CDR2 FNYEAQ. V trimming: 1 base; J trimming: 11 bases; junction bases outside the gene matches: 2. The CDR3 protein is CASSLGGQGKLFF. DNA for the CDR3: TGTGCCAGCAGCTTAGGTGGACAGGGGAAACTGTTTTTT.

The table lists this clonotype with a few counts. This rearrangement joins TRBV27 to TRBJ1-1, with TRBD1 matching 7 bases. Per germline, CDR1 MNHEY and CDR2 SMNVEV (reference sequence). This CDR3 has 16 amino acids. With 3 bases clipped from V and 0 bases from J, the junction kept 7 bases outside the gene matches. DNA of the CDR3: TGTGCCAGCAGTTTCTCATCGACAGGGATGAACACTGAAGCTTTCTTT. It encodes CASSFSSTGMNTEAFF.

The chain combines TRBV27 with TRBJ2-2; TRBD2 matches at 12 bases. With V trimmed by 4 bases and J by 4 bases, 10 bases remained unmatched. The CDR3 extends over 18 amino acids. Germline V gives CDR1 MNHEY, CDR2 SMNVEV (reference sequence). CDR3 coding DNA: TGTGCCAGCAGTTCCCCTAGCGGGGGGGCGGGGGGCACCGGGGAGCTGTTTTTT. It codes for CASSSPSGGAGGTGELFF.

The chain combines TRBV10-2 with TRBJ1-4; D unclear. CDR3 size: 15 residues. CDR1 is WSHSY and CDR2 is SAAADI in the germline V gene. The germline V and J ends were trimmed by 0 bases and 5 bases, with 10 bases remaining between them. CDR3 DNA: TGCGCCAGCAGTGAGTCGTCACGACTCAATGAAAAACTGTTTTTT. It specifies CASSESSRLNEKLFF.

The V gene is TRBV4-1, the J gene TRBJ2-3, with TRBD1 as a possible D gene (5 bases). The CDR3 is 17 residues long. Looked up from germline, CDR1 is MGHRA and CDR2 is YSYEKL. Deletions cut 0 bases from V and 2 bases from J, with 15 bases between. DNA of the CDR3: TGCGCCAGCAGCCAAGAAGAGACAGCAACCTTCACAGATACGCAGTATTTT. This translates into CASSQEETATFTDTQYF.

This clonotype was detected a few times. The gene calls are TRBV6-2 or TRBV6-3 and TRBJ1-1; 9 bases align to TRBD1. V gave up 6 bases and J gave up 5 bases; unmatched junction bases: 7. Germline V gives CDR1 MNHEY, CDR2 SVGEGT. The CDR3 has 14 residues. CDR3 residues: CASSRGTGRTEAFF. The CDR3 DNA sequence: TGTGCCAGCAGCCGGGGGACAGGGAGGACTGAAGCTTTCTTT.

The V call is TRBV29-1, the J call TRBJ2-1; 13 positions agree with TRBD2. There are 16 residues in the CDR3. CDR1 SQVTM and CDR2 ANQGSEA come from the germline V gene. Trimming at V came to 1 base and at J to 4 bases, leaving 4 bases not matched to a gene. CDR3: CSVEGTSGGEYNEQFF. The CDR3 DNA sequence: TGCAGCGTTGAAGGGACTAGCGGGGGAGAATACAATGAGCAGTTCTTC.

The chain carries TRBV7-9 and TRBJ2-1, with D unclear. V was trimmed by 2 bases and J by 5 bases, leaving 25 bases between them. The CDR3 has 19 residues. Germline CDR1 and CDR2: SEHNR and FQNEAQ (reference sequence). The CDR3 sequence: CASSLRIRAEINIDNEQFF. The CDR3 DNA reads as TGTGCCAGCAGCTTAAGAATAAGGGCGGAGATTAATATCGACAATGAGCAGTTCTTC.